This T cell receptor (beta chain) emerged from a study of shared clonotypes between healthy human individuals. Study-wide results and limits: Larger estimated richness was generally recorded for naive subsets relative to memory subsets.

Germline CDR1 and CDR2: SGHVS and FQNEAQ. V was shortened by 5 bases and J by 1 base, with 14 bases between the two germline ends. This CDR3 has 15 amino acids. Note on this clone: The antigen remains undetermined.

Deep-level running was used for the assay. TCRdb's table, derived via immunoSEQ multiplex PCR, lists solely in-frame clones and lacks some. The table shows some 1.5 million clones, with roughly 97% occurring only once. This clonotype originated in a man aged 25 to 40 in good health. The V and J genes are TRBV7-8 and TRBJ1-1; D is possibly TRBD1 (5 bases). The sequenced sample consisted of naive CD4+ T cells sorted from blood. Noted subset: CD45RA+ positively selected. The CDR3 coding sequence is TGTGCCAGCAGCGTAGATGGGGCGGGGAACACTGAAGCTTTCTTT. Amino acids: CASSVDGAGNTEAFF.